The rows below give T cell receptor beta chains drawn from one sample of a study of cytomegalovirus exposure and HLA in healthy donors. This table comes from immunoSEQ multiplex PCR, and its TCRdb copy is limited to in-frame clones, with some not included. The data show roughly 330,000 clones, approximately 90% seen once. Sequenced material: PBMCs. These receptors all stem from a woman between 25 and 40 years old in good health and CMV-seropositive. Both conserved end residues are part of each CDR3. The D gene is left open where the match is weak. Clone size, where shown, is once, few, many, or a class for clones that have expanded.

j_call d_call clone_size v_call cdr3_nt cdr3_aa
TRBJ2-3 NA NA TRBV27 TGTGCCAGCAGTTTGTTCGGCACAGATACGCAGTATTTT CASSLFGTDTQYF
TRBJ1-4 NA NA TRBV27 TGTGCCAGCAGTTTAAGTTTCTCAACTAATGAAAAACTGTTTTTT CASSLSFSTNEKLFF
TRBJ1-4 TRBD1 NA TRBV6-5 TGTGCCAGCAGCCGAGGGGACAGGGGAGCCGAAAAACTGTTTTTT CASSRGDRGAEKLFF
TRBJ1-6 TRBD1 NA TRBV11-2 TGTGCCAGCAGCGCGAGTTTAGCATGGGGGACAGCGAATAATTCACCCCTCCACTTT CASSASLAWGTANNSPLHF
TRBJ2-1 TRBD2 NA TRBV5-6 TGTGCCAGCAGTCCGGGGGAGGGCTTGAATGAGCAGTTCTTC CASSPGEGLNEQFF
TRBJ1-5 TRBD1 NA TRBV18 TGTGCCAGCTCACCTCGACAGGGGGTTAATCAGCCCCAGCATTTT CASSPRQGVNQPQHF
TRBJ2-7 NA NA TRBV4-3 TGCGCCAGCAGCCAAGGATCCTACGAGCAGTACTTC CASSQGSYEQYF
TRBJ1-1 NA NA TRBV28 TGTGCCAGCAGTGCTCCGGGTAATAGTCGGGGCACTGAAGCTTTCTTT CASSAPGNSRGTEAFF
TRBJ2-7 NA NA TRBV11-3 TGTGCCAGCAGGGGGAATTACGAGCAGTACTTC CASRGNYEQYF
TRBJ2-1 TRBD2 NA TRBV15 TGTGCCACCAGCAGAGACTGGACTAGCGGGTACAATGAGCAGTTCTTC CATSRDWTSGYNEQFF
TRBJ2-7 NA NA TRBV7-2 TGTGCCAGCAGCTCCACCGCACACCGCTCCGAGCAGTACTTC CASSSTAHRSEQYF
TRBJ1-2 NA NA TRBV7-8 TGTGCCAGCAGCTTAGGAACTCATGGCTACACCTTC CASSLGTHGYTF
TRBJ1-1 TRBD1 NA TRBV15 TGTGCCACCAGCAGAGTGCCGGGACAGGGTTTGACTGAAGCTTTCTTT CATSRVPGQGLTEAFF
TRBJ1-6 NA once TRBV5-6 TGTGCCAGCAGCTTGAGGGGCCGGGAGGATTCACCCCTCCACTTT CASSLRGREDSPLHF
TRBJ2-2 NA NA TRBV29-1 TGCAGCGTTGAGCAGGGCTCCGGGGAGCTGTTTTTT CSVEQGSGELFF
TRBJ1-6 NA NA TRBV7-8 TGTGCCAGCAGTCCTCGTGGGGGGCTATCTCGTAATTCACCCCTCCACTTT CASSPRGGLSRNSPLHF
TRBJ1-2 NA NA TRBV5-4 TGTGCCAGCAGCCAACGGGGACCCGCTAACTATGGCTACACCTTC CASSQRGPANYGYTF
TRBJ1-5 NA NA TRBV19 TGTGCCAGTAGTGGCGCGGGATATAGCAATCAGCCCCAGCATTTT CASSGAGYSNQPQHF
TRBJ2-3 NA NA TRBV11-2 TGTGCCAGCAGCTTAGTGGGCGGGGGCTCGACCGATACGCAGTATTTT CASSLVGGGSTDTQYF
TRBJ2-5 NA NA TRBV5-1 TGCGCCAGCAGCTTGTCTGGGGGGCGAGAGACCCAGTACTTC CASSLSGGRETQYF
TRBJ2-7 NA NA TRBV6-1 TGTGCCAGCAGTGAAGCGCAGGGGGGTATGTACGAGCAGTACTTC CASSEAQGGMYEQYF
TRBJ2-7 NA NA TRBV6-1 TGTGCCAGCCATCGACAGGAGTTCTACGAGCAGTACTTC CASHRQEFYEQYF
TRBJ2-1 NA few TRBV4-1 TGCGCCAGCAGCCAAGACGCTAGATACGATGAGCAGTTCTTC CASSQDARYDEQFF
TRBJ2-7 NA few TRBV30 TGTGCCTGGAGTCAGGGAACCGAGCAGTACTTC CAWSQGTEQYF
TRBJ2-7 NA NA TRBV9 TGTGCCAGCAGCGTAGAGGGGTTTGGGGGCGAGCAGTACTTC CASSVEGFGGEQYF
TRBJ2-3 TRBD2 NA TRBV7-8 TGTGCCAGCAGCCCTATCGGACTAGCGGGAGGAGATACGCAGTATTTT CASSPIGLAGGDTQYF
TRBJ2-1 NA NA TRBV25-1 TGTGCCAGCAGTTCCTTGGGGACACCTATCCCTAATGAGCAGTTCTTC CASSSLGTPIPNEQFF
TRBJ2-1 NA NA TRBV7-6 TGTGCCAGCAGCCCATACGGGTACAATGAGCAGTTCTTC CASSPYGYNEQFF
TRBJ1-2 NA NA TRBV27 TGTGCCAGCAGTTCCTATGGGACCGCGACCGGCTACACCTTC CASSSYGTATGYTF
TRBJ2-7 NA once TRBV7-8 TGTGCCAGCAGCCTCCGTGCGGGCTACGAGCAGTACTTC CASSLRAGYEQYF
TRBJ1-1 TRBD1 NA TRBV11-3 TGTGCCAGCAGCCCGGGGACAGGGGAGGACACTGAAGCTTTCTTT CASSPGTGEDTEAFF
TRBJ2-1 NA NA TRBV5-1 TGCGCCAGCAGCTTGGGTGGGGCCTCCTACAATGAGCAGTTCTTC CASSLGGASYNEQFF
TRBJ1-1 NA NA TRBV10-3 TGTGCCATCAGTGAGGGGGGAGGGAGCACTGAAGCTTTCTTT CAISEGGGSTEAFF
TRBJ1-5 NA NA TRBV28 TGTGCCAGCAGTTTCGAGGGGGGCCAGCCCCAGCATTTT CASSFEGGQPQHF
TRBJ2-1 NA NA TRBV7-2 TGTGCCAGCAGCGCTAGGGCCTGGAATGAGCAGTTCTTC CASSARAWNEQFF
TRBJ2-7 NA few TRBV18 TGTGCCAGCTCACCACGGGTCAGCACCTACGAGCAGTACTTC CASSPRVSTYEQYF
TRBJ2-1 TRBD2 NA TRBV27 TGTGCCAGCAGTCCCCAAGGACTAGCGGCTCTTAATGAGCAGTTCTTC CASSPQGLAALNEQFF
TRBJ2-7 NA once TRBV27 TGTGCCAGCAGTTTATCGTGGACAGACCAATTTCCCTACGAGCAGTACTTC CASSLSWTDQFPYEQYF
TRBJ1-1 NA NA TRBV7-2 TGTGCCAGCAGCGACGCGGGGGAAGCTTTCTTT CASSDAGEAFF
TRBJ2-1 TRBD1 NA TRBV2 TGTGCCAGCAGTGAGCGACCAGGGGGTGAGCAGTTCTTC CASSERPGGEQFF
TRBJ2-2 TRBD1 NA TRBV9 TGTGCCAGCAGCGTAATAGGGACAGACGGGGAGCTGTTTTTT CASSVIGTDGELFF
TRBJ1-5 NA NA TRBV6-1 TGTGCCAGCAGTGAAGTCTTACAAGTCAGGGGTAATCAGCCCCAGCATTTT CASSEVLQVRGNQPQHF
TRBJ1-2 NA NA TRBV14 TGTGCCAGCAGCCCCGGACTTTATGGCTACACCTTC CASSPGLYGYTF
TRBJ2-7 NA NA TRBV9 TGTGCCAGCAACGGAGGGGGGCCAGGATACGAGCAGTACTTC CASNGGGPGYEQYF
TRBJ2-1 TRBD2 NA TRBV6-1 TGTGCCAGCAGTGCCGGGAGGTTCGATGAGCAGTTCTTC CASSAGRFDEQFF
TRBJ2-7 NA NA TRBV9 TGTGCCAGCAGCGCCGGGACACTTTACGAGCAGTACTTC CASSAGTLYEQYF
TRBJ1-2 NA once TRBV6-5 TGTGCCAGCAGTTACGACGGGGTCGAAGGCTACACCTTC CASSYDGVEGYTF